This T cell receptor beta chain was captured by sequencing in a study of blood T cell repertoires in COVID-19. Study overall: The United States, Italy and Spain were the sources of the acute and convalescent COVID-19 samples.

Under the authors' procedure: The authors estimated nucleated cell counts from reference gene primer amplification. Only in-frame clones appear in the TCRdb table, and some are missing; sequencing was by immunoSEQ multiplex PCR. The DNA was the basis for D and trimming; V, J and clone size are from that table. In the table there are about 46,000 clones, over 75% of which are singletons. In Seattle, patients joined the study during active infection and were tracked longitudinally. The germline CDR1 and CDR2 sequences are MDHEN and SYDVKM. Trimming took off 6 bases at V and 5 bases at J, with 13 bases between the two ends. The CDR3 extends over 13 amino acids.

Material: peripheral blood. The rearrangement uses TRBV28 and TRBJ1-2, with D uncertain. The sequence was obtained from a woman older than 75 with COVID-19, enrolled during active disease. The CDR3 reads CASSLTGDYGYTF. CDR3 nucleotide sequence: TGTGCCAGCAGCTTAACGGGAGATTATGGCTACACCTTC.